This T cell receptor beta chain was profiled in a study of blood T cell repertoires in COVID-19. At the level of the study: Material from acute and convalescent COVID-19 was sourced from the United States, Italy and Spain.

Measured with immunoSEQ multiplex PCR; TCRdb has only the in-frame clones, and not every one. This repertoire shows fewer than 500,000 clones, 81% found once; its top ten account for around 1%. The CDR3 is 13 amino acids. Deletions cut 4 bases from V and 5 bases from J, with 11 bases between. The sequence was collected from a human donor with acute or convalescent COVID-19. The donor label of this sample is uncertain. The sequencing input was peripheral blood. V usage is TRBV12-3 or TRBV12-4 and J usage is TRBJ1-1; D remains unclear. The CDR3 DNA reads TGTGCCAGCAGTTGGGCCCGAGGGACTGAAGCTTTCTTT. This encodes CASSWARGTEAFF.